The 8 T cell receptor beta chains presented below share a single source sample, sequenced in a study of CD4+ T cells in melanoma. Sequencing used immunoSEQ multiplex PCR; TCRdb keeps in-frame clones, though not all of them. The sample lists about 10,000 clones, about 72% seen once, with around an eighth in the top ten. The specimen was cells from a culture (not recorded whether cultured in vitro). These receptors were obtained from a human donor with melanoma.

The chain has TRBV6-5 and TRBJ2-3; a weak D match, TRBD1 (6 bases). V was shortened by 8 bases and J by 4 bases, with 19 bases between the two germline ends. Germline CDR1 and CDR2: MNHEY and SVGAGI. This CDR3 is built from 15 residues. The CDR3 is CASANRDPAADTQYF. The CDR3 bases are TGTGCCAGCGCAAACAGGGACCCCGCCGCAGATACGCAGTATTTT.

The chain is built from TRBV5-6 and TRBJ1-6; D gene uncertain. V lost 2 bases, J lost 4 bases, and 7 bases lay in between. There are 14 residues in the CDR3. Germline lookup yields CDR1 SGHDT and CDR2 YYEEEE. CDR3 loop: CASSFRGYNSPLHF. CDR3 nucleotide sequence: TGTGCCAGCAGCTTTAGAGGGTATAATTCACCCCTCCACTTT.

This chain links TRBV5-4 with TRBJ1-2; 7 nucleotides line up with TRBD1. Trimming cost V 4 bases and J 10 bases; bases outside gene matches: 10. The CDR3 has 13 amino acids. CDR1 SGHNT and CDR2 YYREEE come from the germline V gene (reference sequence). CDR3 in amino acids: CASSQTGKRDYTF. The CDR3 DNA reads as TGTGCCAGCAGCCAGACAGGGAAGCGAGACTACACCTTC.

The V gene is TRBV27, the J gene TRBJ1-6, with 7 bases lining up with TRBD1. The CDR3 totals 13 residues. Looked up from germline, CDR1 is MNHEY and CDR2 is SMNVEV (reference sequence). With V trimmed by 4 bases and J by 10 bases, 4 bases remained unmatched. As DNA, the CDR3 is TGTGCCAGCAGTTACCAGGGGGGATCACCCCTCCACTTT. It codes for CASSYQGGSPLHF.

This clone was found a few times. The chain has TRBV2 and TRBJ1-5; 10 bases are a match to TRBD1. The V gene end was trimmed by 6 bases and the J gene end by 6 bases; junction bases not matched to a gene: 5. This CDR3 spans 14 amino acids. Germline CDR1 and CDR2: SNHLY and FYNNEI. In DNA form, the CDR3 reads TGTGCCAGCAGGGGCGGGACAGGGGTTCAGCCCCAGCATTTT. Its protein is CASRGGTGVQPQHF.

This sequence joins TRBV6-5 and TRBJ1-5, with a tentative D call TRBD1 (5 bases). Germline V gene sequence: CDR1 MNHEY, CDR2 SVGAGI. V lost 5 bases and J lost 7, with 12 bases in between. This CDR3 spans 13 amino acids. The CDR3 region is CASSREWDQPQHF. CDR3 bases: TGTGCCAGCAGTCGTGAGTGGGACCAGCCCCAGCATTTT.

The rearrangement joins TRBV6-5 to TRBJ1-2, with unresolved D. This CDR3 contains 14 residues. Germline V CDR1 and CDR2: MNHEY, SVGAGI. V was pared by 6 bases and J by 4 bases, with 15 bases between. The CDR3 loop is CASSRTRNGYGYTF. DNA for the CDR3: TGTGCCAGCAGCCGAACCAGGAACGGCTATGGCTACACCTTC.

This clone came up once. The chain combines TRBV2 with TRBJ1-1; D possibly corresponds to TRBD1 (5 bases). The CDR3 contains 14 residues. The V end lost 5 bases, the J end lost 5 bases, and 15 bases lay between the germline ends. The germline V gene has CDR1 SNHLY and CDR2 FYNNEI. CDR3 amino acids: CASSRITWGTEAFF. The CDR3 nucleotides are TGTGCCAGCAGTCGGATCACCTGGGGGACTGAAGCTTTCTTT.